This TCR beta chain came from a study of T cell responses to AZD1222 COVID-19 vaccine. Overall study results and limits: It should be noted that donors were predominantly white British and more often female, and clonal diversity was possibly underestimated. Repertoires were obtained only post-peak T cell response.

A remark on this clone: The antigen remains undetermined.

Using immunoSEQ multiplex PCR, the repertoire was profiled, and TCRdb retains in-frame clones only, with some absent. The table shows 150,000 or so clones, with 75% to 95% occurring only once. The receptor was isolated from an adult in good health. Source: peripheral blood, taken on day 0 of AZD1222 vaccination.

DNA for the CDR3: TGTGCCAGTAGTATCCCTAGACAGTACGGGGAGCTGTTTTTT. This translates into CASSIPRQYGELFF. The chain employs TRBV19 and TRBJ2-2, with D perhaps matching TRBD1 (5 bases). Trimming shortened V by 3 bases and J by 7 bases, and 12 bases separated the two germline ends. This CDR3 is 14 amino acids long. Germline loops: CDR1 LNHDA, CDR2 SQIVND (reference sequence).